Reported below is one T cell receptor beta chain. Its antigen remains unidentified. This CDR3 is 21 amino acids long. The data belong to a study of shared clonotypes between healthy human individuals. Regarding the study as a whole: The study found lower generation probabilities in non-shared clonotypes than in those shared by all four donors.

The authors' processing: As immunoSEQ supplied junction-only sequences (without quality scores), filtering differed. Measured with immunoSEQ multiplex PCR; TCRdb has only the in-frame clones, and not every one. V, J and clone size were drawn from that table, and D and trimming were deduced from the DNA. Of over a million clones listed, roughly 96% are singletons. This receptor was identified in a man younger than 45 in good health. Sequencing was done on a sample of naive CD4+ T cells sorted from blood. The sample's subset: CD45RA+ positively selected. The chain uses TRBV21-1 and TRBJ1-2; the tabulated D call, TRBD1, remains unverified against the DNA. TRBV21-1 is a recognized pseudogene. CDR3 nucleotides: TGTGCCAGCAGCAAATGGGAGTTTCAGTGGAAACAGGGAATTTCTAACTATGGCTACACCTTC. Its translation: CASSKWEFQWKQGISNYGYTF.